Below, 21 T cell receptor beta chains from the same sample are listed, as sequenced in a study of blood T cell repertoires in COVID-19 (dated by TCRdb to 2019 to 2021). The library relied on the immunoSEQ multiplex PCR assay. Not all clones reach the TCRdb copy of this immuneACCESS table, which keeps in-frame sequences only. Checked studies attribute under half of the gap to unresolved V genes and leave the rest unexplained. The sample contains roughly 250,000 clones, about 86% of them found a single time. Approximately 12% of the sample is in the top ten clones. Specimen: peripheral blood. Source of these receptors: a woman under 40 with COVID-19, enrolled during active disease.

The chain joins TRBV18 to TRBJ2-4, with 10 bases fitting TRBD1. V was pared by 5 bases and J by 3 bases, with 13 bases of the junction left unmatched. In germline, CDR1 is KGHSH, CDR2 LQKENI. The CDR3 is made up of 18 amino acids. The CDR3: CASSNWGQGTGVKNIQYF. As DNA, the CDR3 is TGTGCCAGCTCAAACTGGGGACAGGGGACCGGCGTCAAAAACATTCAGTACTTC.

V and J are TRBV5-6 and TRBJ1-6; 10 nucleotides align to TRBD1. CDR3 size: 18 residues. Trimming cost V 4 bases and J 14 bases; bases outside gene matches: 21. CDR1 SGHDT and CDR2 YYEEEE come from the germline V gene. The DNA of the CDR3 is TGTGCCAGCAGCACACGACAGGGGGCCAACCAGGGCGGATCGTCCCTCCACTTT. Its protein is CASSTRQGANQGGSSLHF.

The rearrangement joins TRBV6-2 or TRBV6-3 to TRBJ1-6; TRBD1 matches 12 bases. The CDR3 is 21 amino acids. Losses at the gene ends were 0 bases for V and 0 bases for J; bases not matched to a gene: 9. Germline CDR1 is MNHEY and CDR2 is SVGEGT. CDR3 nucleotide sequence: TGTGCCAGCAGTTACTCCTCCGGGACAGGGGGCGGGAGCTCCTATAATTCACCCCTCCACTTT. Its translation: CASSYSSGTGGGSSYNSPLHF.

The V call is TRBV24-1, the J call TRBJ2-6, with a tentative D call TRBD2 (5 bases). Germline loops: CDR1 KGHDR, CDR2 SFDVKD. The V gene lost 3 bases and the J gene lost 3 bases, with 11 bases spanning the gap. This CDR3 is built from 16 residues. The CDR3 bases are TGTGCCACCAGTGATCCGGGGAAGGTTGGGGCCAACGTCCTGACTTTC. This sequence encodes CATSDPGKVGANVLTF.

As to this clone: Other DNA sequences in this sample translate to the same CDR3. The DNA of the CDR3 is TGTGCCAGCAGTTACTCTGGGGGGACTGAAGCTTTCTTT. As protein: CASSYSGGTEAFF. The chain links TRBV6-5 to TRBJ1-1; D might be TRBD1 (5 bases). This CDR3 is 13 amino acids long. V was pared by 0 bases and J by 5 bases, with 7 bases between. Germline-derived CDR1 and CDR2 are MNHEY and SVGAGI.

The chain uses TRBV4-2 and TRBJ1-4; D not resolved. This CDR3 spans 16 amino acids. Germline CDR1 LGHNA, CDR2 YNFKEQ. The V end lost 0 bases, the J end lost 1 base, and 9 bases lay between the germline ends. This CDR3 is CASSQERPLTNEKLFF. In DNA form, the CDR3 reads TGTGCCAGCAGCCAAGAGCGGCCCCTAACTAATGAAAAACTGTTTTTT.

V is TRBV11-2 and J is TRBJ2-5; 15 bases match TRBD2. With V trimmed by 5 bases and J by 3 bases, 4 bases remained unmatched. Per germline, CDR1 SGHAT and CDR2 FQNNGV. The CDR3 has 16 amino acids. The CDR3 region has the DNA TGTGCCAGCAGCCATGGACTAGCGGGGGGGGAAGAGACCCAGTACTTC. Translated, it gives CASSHGLAGGEETQYF.

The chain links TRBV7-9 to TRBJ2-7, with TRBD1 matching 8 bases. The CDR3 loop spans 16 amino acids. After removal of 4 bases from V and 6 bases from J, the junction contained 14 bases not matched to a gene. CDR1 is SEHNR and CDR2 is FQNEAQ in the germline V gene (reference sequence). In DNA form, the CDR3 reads TGTGCCAGCAGCTCATACTACGGGACAGGTAAAGTCGAGCAGTACTTC. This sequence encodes CASSSYYGTGKVEQYF. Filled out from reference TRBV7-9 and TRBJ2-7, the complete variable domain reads DTGVSQNPRHKITKRGQNVTFRCDPISEHNRLYWYRQTLGQGPEFLTYFQNEAQLEKSRLLSDRFSAERPKGSFSTLEIQRTEQGDSAMYLCASSSYYGTGKVEQYFGPGTRLTVT.

The CDR3: CASSPPRWKARGVMWGNTIYF. The CDR3 DNA is TGTGCCAGCAGCCCCCCCCGGTGGAAAGCACGGGGTGTGATGTGGGGAAACACCATATATTTT. This rearrangement joins TRBV6-6 to TRBJ1-3; D gene ambiguous. The CDR3 sequence is 21 residues long. Trimming removed 6 bases from V and 4 bases from J, with 34 bases in between. The germline V gene has CDR1 MNHNY and CDR2 SVGAGI (reference sequence).

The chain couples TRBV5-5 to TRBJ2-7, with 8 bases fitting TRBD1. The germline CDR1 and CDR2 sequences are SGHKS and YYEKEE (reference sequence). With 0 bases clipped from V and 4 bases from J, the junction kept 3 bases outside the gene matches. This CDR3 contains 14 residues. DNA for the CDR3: TGTGCCAGCAGCTTGGAGGACAGGGTTTACGAGCAGTACTTC. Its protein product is CASSLEDRVYEQYF. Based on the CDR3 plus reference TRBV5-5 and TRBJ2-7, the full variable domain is DAGVTQSPTHLIKTRGQQVTLRCSPISGHKSVSWYQQVLGQGPQFIFQYYEKEERGRGNFPDRFSARQFPNYSSELNVNALLLGDSALYLCASSLEDRVYEQYFGPGTRLTVT.

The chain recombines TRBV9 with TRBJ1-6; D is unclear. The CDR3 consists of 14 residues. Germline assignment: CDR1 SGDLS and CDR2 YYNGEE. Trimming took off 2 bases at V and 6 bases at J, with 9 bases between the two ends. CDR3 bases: TGTGCCAGCAGCGTCCAGTATCGTAATTCACCCCTCCACTTT. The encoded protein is CASSVQYRNSPLHF.

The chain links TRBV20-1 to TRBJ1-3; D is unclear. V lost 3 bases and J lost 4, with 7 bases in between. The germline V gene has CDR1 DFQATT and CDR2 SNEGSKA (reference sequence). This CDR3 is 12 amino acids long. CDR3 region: CSASSRGNTIYF. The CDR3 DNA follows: TGCAGTGCTAGTAGCAGGGGAAACACCATATATTTT.

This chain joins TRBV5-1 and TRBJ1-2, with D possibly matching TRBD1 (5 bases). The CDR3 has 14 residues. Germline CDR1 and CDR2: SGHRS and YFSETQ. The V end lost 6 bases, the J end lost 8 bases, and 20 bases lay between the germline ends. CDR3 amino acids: CASTQLMGGGGYTF. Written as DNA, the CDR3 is TGCGCCAGCACCCAGCTTATGGGCGGGGGAGGCTACACCTTC. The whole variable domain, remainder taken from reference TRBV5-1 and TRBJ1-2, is KAGVTQTPRYLIKTRGQQVTLSCSPISGHRSVSWYQQTPGQGLQFLFEYFSETQRNKGNFPGRFSGRQFSNSRSEMNVSTLELGDSALYLCASTQLMGGGGYTFGSGTRLTVV.

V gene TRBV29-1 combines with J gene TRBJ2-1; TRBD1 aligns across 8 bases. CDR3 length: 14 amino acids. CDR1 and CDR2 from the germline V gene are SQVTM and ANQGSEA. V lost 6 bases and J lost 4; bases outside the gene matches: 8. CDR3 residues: CSVDGQGWYNEQFF. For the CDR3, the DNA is TGCAGCGTAGATGGACAGGGTTGGTACAATGAGCAGTTCTTC.

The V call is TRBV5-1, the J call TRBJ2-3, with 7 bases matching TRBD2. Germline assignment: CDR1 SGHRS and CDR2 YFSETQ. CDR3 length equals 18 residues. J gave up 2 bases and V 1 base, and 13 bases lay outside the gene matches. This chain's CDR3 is CASSLREVKKGYTDTQYF. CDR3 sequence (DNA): TGCGCCAGCAGCTTGCGGGAGGTTAAAAAAGGCTACACAGATACGCAGTATTTT.

This chain's CDR3 is CASSPQGGGSLNTGELFF. As DNA, the CDR3 is TGTGCCAGCTCACCACAGGGCGGGGGATCCCTGAACACCGGGGAGCTGTTTTTT. This chain connects TRBV18 to TRBJ2-2; 7 bases agree with TRBD2. This CDR3 region has 18 residues. Germline CDR1 is KGHSH and CDR2 is LQKENI. The V gene end was trimmed by 1 base and the J gene end by 1 base; junction bases not matched to a gene: 9.

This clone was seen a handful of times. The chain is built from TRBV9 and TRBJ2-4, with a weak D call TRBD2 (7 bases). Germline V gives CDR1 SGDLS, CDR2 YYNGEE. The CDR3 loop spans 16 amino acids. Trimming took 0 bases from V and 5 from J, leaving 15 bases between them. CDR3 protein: CASSVGAGAGENIQYF. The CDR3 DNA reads TGTGCCAGCAGCGTAGGGGCAGGGGCGGGAGAAAACATTCAGTACTTC.

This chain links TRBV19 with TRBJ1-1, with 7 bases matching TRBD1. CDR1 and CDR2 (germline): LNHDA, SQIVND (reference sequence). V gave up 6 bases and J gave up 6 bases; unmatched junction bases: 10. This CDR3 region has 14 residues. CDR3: CASRTDRAGPEAFF. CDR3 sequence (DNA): TGTGCCAGTAGGACCGACAGGGCGGGTCCTGAAGCTTTCTTT.

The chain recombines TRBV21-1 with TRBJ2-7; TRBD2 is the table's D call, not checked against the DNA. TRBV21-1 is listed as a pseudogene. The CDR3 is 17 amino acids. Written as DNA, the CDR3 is TGTGCCAGCAGCAAAGGGTGGCGGGGCATCAACTCCTACGAGCAGTACTTC. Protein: CASSKGWRGINSYEQYF.

CDR3 sequence: CASSLGTWGGPQETQYF. In DNA, the CDR3 is TGTGCCAGCAGCTTAGGGACTTGGGGGGGGCCGCAAGAGACCCAGTACTTC. The gene calls are TRBV11-2 and TRBJ2-5, with TRBD2 as a possible D gene (7 bases). CDR3 length equals 17 residues. Germline CDR1 and CDR2: SGHAT and FQNNGV. V was clipped by 1 base and J by 2 bases, with 17 bases between them.

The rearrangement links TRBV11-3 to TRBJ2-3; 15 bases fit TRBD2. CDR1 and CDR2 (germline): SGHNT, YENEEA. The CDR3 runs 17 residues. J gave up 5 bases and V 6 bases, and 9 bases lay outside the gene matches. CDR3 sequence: CASSPGLAGGSVDTQYF. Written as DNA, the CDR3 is TGTGCCAGCAGTCCGGGACTAGCGGGGGGCTCGGTAGATACGCAGTATTTT.